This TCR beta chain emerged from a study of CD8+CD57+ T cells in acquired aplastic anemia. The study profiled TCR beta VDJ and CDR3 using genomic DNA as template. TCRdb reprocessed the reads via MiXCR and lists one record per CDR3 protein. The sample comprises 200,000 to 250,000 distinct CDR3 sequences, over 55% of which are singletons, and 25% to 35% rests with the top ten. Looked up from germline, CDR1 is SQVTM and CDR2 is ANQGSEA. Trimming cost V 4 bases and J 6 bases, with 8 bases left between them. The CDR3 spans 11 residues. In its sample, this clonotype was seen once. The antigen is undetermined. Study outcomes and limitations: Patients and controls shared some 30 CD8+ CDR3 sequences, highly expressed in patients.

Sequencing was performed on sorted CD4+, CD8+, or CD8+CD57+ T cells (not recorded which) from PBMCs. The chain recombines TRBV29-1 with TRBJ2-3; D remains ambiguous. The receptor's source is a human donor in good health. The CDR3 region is CSVGGMDTQYF. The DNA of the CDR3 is TGCAGCGTTGGTGGGATGGATACGCAGTATTTT.